This TCR beta chain comes out of a study of patients and donors after allogeneic stem cell transplantation. This clonotype was counted ten times or more. V gave up 3 bases and J gave up 0 bases, with 8 bases separating them. Germline V gene lookup returns CDR1 DFQATT and CDR2 SNEGSKA (reference sequence). This CDR3 comprises 13 residues. In TCRdb, the RT-PCR reads were re-called with MiXCR into one record per CDR3 protein. The sample has some 160,000 distinct CDR3 sequences, approximately 24% seen once. V gene TRBV20-1 combines with J gene TRBJ1-1; D remains ambiguous. The specimen sequenced was blood, either unsorted or a sorted T cell fraction (not recorded which). This TCR was sampled from a human donor who was either an allogeneic HSCT recipient or a stem cell or donor lymphocyte infusion donor (not recorded which). It is not recorded whose cells these are; they may come from a transplant donor. In nucleotides, the CDR3 is TGCAGTGCTAGTCGTCAGTTGAACACTGAAGCTTTCTTT. Translating it yields CSASRQLNTEAFF.